Below, 20 T cell receptor beta chains from the same sample are listed, as sequenced in a study of OX40 agonist ivuxolimab in advanced cancers. TCRdb keeps only in-frame clones here, not all; method: immunoSEQ multiplex PCR. This repertoire shows fewer than 70,000 clones, approximately 90% found once; its top ten account for over 3.5%. The source material was CD4+ or CD8+ T cells sorted from blood, sampled in a trial of the OX40 agonist ivuxolimab. The receptor source for this set is an adult with an advanced solid tumor such as melanoma, head and neck, liver or kidney cancer.

The chain has TRBV6-6 and TRBJ2-7; no firm D call. The V end lost 2 bases, the J end lost 3 bases, and 8 bases lay between the germline ends. The length of the CDR3 is 13 residues. Germline CDR1 reads MNHNY; CDR2 reads SVGAGI (reference sequence). DNA of the CDR3: TGTGCCAGCAGTTACACAAGTTACTACGAGCAGTACGTC. Amino acids: CASSYTSYYEQYV.

V gene TRBV28 combines with J gene TRBJ1-1, with a possible D match to TRBD1 (6 bases). CDR3 length: 16 amino acids. CDR1 and CDR2 (germline): MDHEN, SYDVKM. V dropped 2 bases and J dropped 0 bases, with 13 bases sitting between them. The DNA for the CDR3 is TGTGCCAGCAGTTTAAGGTGGGCAGGGGTGAACACTGAAGCTTTCTTT. It encodes CASSLRWAGVNTEAFF.

The chain recombines TRBV5-4 with TRBJ2-7; D not certain. Per germline, CDR1 SGHNT and CDR2 YYREEE (reference sequence). Trimming stripped 0 bases from V and 3 bases from J, with 13 bases between. The CDR3 loop spans 15 amino acids. The CDR3 region is CASSLGQRGDYEQYF. In nucleotides, the CDR3 is TGTGCCAGCAGCTTGGGTCAGCGTGGGGACTACGAGCAGTACTTC.

This rearrangement joins TRBV5-4 to TRBJ1-1; 8 nucleotides match TRBD1. This CDR3 is 14 amino acids long. Germline V gene lookup returns CDR1 SGHNT and CDR2 YYREEE (reference sequence). Trimming at V came to 3 bases and at J to 0 bases, leaving 1 base not matched to a gene. CDR3 bases: TGTGCCAGCAGCTCGACAGGGGTGAACACTGAAGCTTTCTTT. It codes for CASSSTGVNTEAFF. The full variable domain, rest sourced from reference TRBV5-4 and TRBJ1-1, is ETGVTQSPTHLIKTRGQQVTLRCSSQSGHNTVSWYQQALGQGPQFIFQYYREEENGRGNFPPRFSGLQFPNYSSELNVNALELDDSALYLCASSSTGVNTEAFFGQGTRLTVV.

The V gene is TRBV7-9, the J gene TRBJ1-2, with D possibly TRBD1 on 6 matching bases. The CDR3 length is 14 residues. V was pared by 3 bases and J by 12 bases, with 20 bases between. The germline gives CDR1 SEHNR, CDR2 FQNEAQ (reference sequence). Written as DNA, the CDR3 is TGTGCCAGCAGCTTTCGCGGCCAGGGGAACTCGGACACCTTC. Encoded protein: CASSFRGQGNSDTF.

This sequence joins TRBV27 and TRBJ2-7; no clear D gene. V lost 7 bases to trimming and J lost 2 bases, with 6 bases between them. CDR1 is MNHEY, CDR2 SMNVEV, per germline (reference sequence). This CDR3 has 11 amino acids. The CDR3, as DNA: TGTGCCAGCAACGGACCCTACGAGCAGTACTTC. Residues: CASNGPYEQYF.

The chain has TRBV6-5 and TRBJ1-1; D perhaps matches TRBD1 (5 bases). V lost 2 bases and J 1 base, leaving 8 bases between the germline ends. The V gene's germline CDR1 is MNHEY and CDR2 SVGAGI. CDR3 length equals 14 residues. The CDR3 spells CASSYGGENTEAFF. The DNA of the CDR3 is TGTGCCAGCAGTTACGGGGGTGAGAACACTGAAGCTTTCTTT.

This rearrangement joins TRBV27 to TRBJ1-2; D gene ambiguous. The CDR3 covers 16 residues. V was shortened by 0 bases and J by 4 bases, with 15 bases between the two germline ends. Germline lookup yields CDR1 MNHEY and CDR2 SMNVEV (reference sequence). Here the CDR3 reads CASSLSSIPAAYGYTF. The CDR3 DNA reads as TGTGCCAGCAGTTTATCGAGTATTCCCGCGGCCTATGGCTACACCTTC.

The V gene is TRBV2, the J gene TRBJ2-7; 14 nucleotides match TRBD2. The CDR3 covers 15 residues. The V gene's germline CDR1 is SNHLY and CDR2 FYNNEI. V dropped 4 bases and J dropped 7; count of bases not matched to a gene: 6. CDR3 nucleotides: TGTGCCAGCAGTGGGGGACTAGCGGGAGTGGGGGAGCAGTACTTC. It encodes CASSGGLAGVGEQYF.

The chain uses TRBV10-1 and TRBJ2-5; perhaps TRBD1 as D (5 bases). Germline V gene data show CDR1 as WNHNN and CDR2 as SYGVQD (reference sequence). Deletions cut 0 bases from V and 3 bases from J, with 8 bases between. This CDR3 comprises 14 residues. The CDR3 is CASSESKGEETQYF. The CDR3 DNA follows: TGCGCCAGCAGTGAGTCTAAAGGGGAAGAGACCCAGTACTTC.

This sequence joins TRBV27 and TRBJ2-5, with 8 nucleotides matching TRBD2. The CDR3 contains 18 residues. Germline loops: CDR1 MNHEY, CDR2 SMNVEV (reference sequence). The junction had 15 bases not matched to a gene; V was cut back by 2 bases and J by 4 bases. CDR3 amino acids: CASSLKLNPLAGRETQYF. The CDR3 DNA reads TGTGCCAGCAGTTTAAAACTTAACCCGCTAGCGGGTCGAGAGACCCAGTACTTC.

V usage is TRBV6-6 and J usage is TRBJ2-1, with 8 bases identical to TRBD2. The germline gives CDR1 MNHNY, CDR2 SVGAGI (reference sequence). V was clipped by 2 bases and J by 4 bases; unmatched bases: 4. The CDR3 extends over 15 amino acids. This CDR3 reads CASSYRGGLYNEQFF. The CDR3 nucleotides are TGTGCCAGCAGTTACCGGGGGGGGCTGTACAATGAGCAGTTCTTC.

The chain couples TRBV30 to TRBJ1-1; no reliable D call. The germline V and J ends were trimmed by 0 bases and 0 bases, with 11 bases remaining between them. This CDR3 is 15 amino acids long. Germline assignment: CDR1 GTSNPN and CDR2 SVGIG (reference sequence). The CDR3 spells CAWSVKARVNTEAFF. The CDR3 region has the DNA TGTGCCTGGAGTGTAAAGGCCAGAGTGAACACTGAAGCTTTCTTT.

The rearrangement joins TRBV9 to TRBJ1-2, with 9 bases lining up with TRBD1. Looked up from germline, CDR1 is SGDLS and CDR2 is YYNGEE. The V gene end was trimmed by 4 bases and the J gene end by 1 base; junction bases not matched to a gene: 8. The CDR3 has 16 residues. The CDR3 loop reads CASSPWTGVLNYGYTF. The DNA of the CDR3 is TGTGCCAGCAGCCCGTGGACAGGGGTCCTTAACTATGGCTACACCTTC. Supplemented by reference TRBV9 and TRBJ1-2, the full variable domain reads DSGVTQTPKHLITATGQRVTLRCSPRSGDLSVYWYQQSLDQGLQFLIQYYNGEERAKGNILERFSAQQFPDLHSELNLSSLELGDSALYFCASSPWTGVLNYGYTFGSGTRLTVV.

The rearrangement links TRBV27 to TRBJ1-1, with D tentatively TRBD1 (6 bases). Germline loops: CDR1 MNHEY, CDR2 SMNVEV (reference sequence). The CDR3 contains 14 residues. The V gene lost 5 bases and the J gene lost 2 bases, with 12 bases spanning the gap. The CDR3 is CASSIRQANTEAFF. The DNA of the CDR3 is TGTGCCAGCAGTATTAGACAGGCCAACACTGAAGCTTTCTTT.

This clone was detected only once. V usage is TRBV5-4 and J usage is TRBJ2-1; TRBD2 agrees at 7 bases. The germline gives CDR1 SGHNT, CDR2 YYREEE (reference sequence). This CDR3 is built from 18 residues. V dropped 0 bases and J dropped 5; count of bases not matched to a gene: 14. Written as DNA, the CDR3 is TGTGCCAGCAGCTTGGCGGTCGGGGGGAACGAATTCCACAATGAGCAGTTCTTC. Translation: CASSLAVGGNEFHNEQFF.

The chain has TRBV9 and TRBJ2-5; tentatively, D is TRBD2 (5 bases). There are 15 residues in the CDR3. From germline, CDR1 is SGDLS and CDR2 YYNGEE. With 4 bases removed from V and 3 bases from J, the gap between germline ends came to 16 bases. Here the CDR3 DNA reads TGTGCCAGCAGCAGCAATGGGCCGAGGGAAGAGACCCAGTACTTC. Amino acid sequence: CASSSNGPREETQYF.

There are a few counts of this clone. The V call is TRBV6-5, the J call TRBJ1-5, with a weak D call TRBD1 (5 bases). Trimming stripped 3 bases from V and 7 bases from J, with 10 bases between. Germline V gene sequence: CDR1 MNHEY, CDR2 SVGAGI. The length of the CDR3 is 13 residues. Written as DNA, the CDR3 is TGTGCCAGCAGTTATGACGACAGCCAGCCCCAGCATTTT. It specifies CASSYDDSQPQHF.

The chain is built from TRBV7-9 and TRBJ2-7; D gene uncertain. Trimming left V 3 bases short and J 2 bases short, with 5 bases between. The germline gives CDR1 SEHNR, CDR2 FQNEAQ (reference sequence). The CDR3 has 12 residues. The CDR3 nucleotides are TGTGCCAGCAGCTTTTTGCCCTACGAGCAGTACTTC. This sequence encodes CASSFLPYEQYF.

This chain joins TRBV5-6 and TRBJ1-5; possibly TRBD1 for D (5 bases). Germline CDR1 SGHDT, CDR2 YYEEEE. Trimming pared 7 bases from V and 7 bases from J, leaving 12 bases between. This CDR3 region has 12 residues. This chain's CDR3 is CASEGAGQPQHF. Here the CDR3 DNA reads TGTGCCAGCGAAGGGGCTGGACAGCCCCAGCATTTT.